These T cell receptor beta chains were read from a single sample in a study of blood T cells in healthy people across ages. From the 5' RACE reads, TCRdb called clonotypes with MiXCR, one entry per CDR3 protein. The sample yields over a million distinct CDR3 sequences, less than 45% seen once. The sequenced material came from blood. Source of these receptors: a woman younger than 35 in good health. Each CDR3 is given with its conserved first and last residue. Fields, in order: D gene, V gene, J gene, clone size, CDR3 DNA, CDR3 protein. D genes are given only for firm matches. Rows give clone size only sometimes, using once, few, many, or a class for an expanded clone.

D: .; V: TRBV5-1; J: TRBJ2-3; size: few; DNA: TGCGCCAGCAGGATCGTAGTCTCTGGGGCAGATACGCAGTATTTT; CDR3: CASRIVVSGADTQYF
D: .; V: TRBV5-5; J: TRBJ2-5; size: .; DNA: TGTGCCAGCAGCTTGGAGGCGGGGGCGCGTGAGACCCAGTACTTC; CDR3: CASSLEAGARETQYF
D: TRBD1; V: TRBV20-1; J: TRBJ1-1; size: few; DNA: TGCAGTGCTAGAGAGACAGGGAGGAACACTGAAGCTTTCTTT; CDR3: CSARETGRNTEAFF
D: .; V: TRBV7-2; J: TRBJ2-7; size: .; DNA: TGTGCCAGCAGCCACGGCTGGGGAACCTACGAGCAGTACTTC; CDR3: CASSHGWGTYEQYF
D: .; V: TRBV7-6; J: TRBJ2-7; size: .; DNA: TGTGCCGGCAGCTTAGCGCCGACAGGTACCTACGAGCAGTACTTC; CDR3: CAGSLAPTGTYEQYF
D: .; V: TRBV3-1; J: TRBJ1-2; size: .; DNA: TGTGCCAGCAGCCACAAGGGTGGCTACACCTTC; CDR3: CASSHKGGYTF
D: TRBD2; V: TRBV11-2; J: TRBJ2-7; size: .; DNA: TGTGCCAGCAGCTACCCGCACTCCGGGGGGGACTACGAGCAGTACTTC; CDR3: CASSYPHSGGDYEQYF
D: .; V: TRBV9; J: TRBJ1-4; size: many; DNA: TGTGCCAGCTCCAGGGACGGCGGTAATGAAAAACTGTTTTTT; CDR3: CASSRDGGNEKLFF
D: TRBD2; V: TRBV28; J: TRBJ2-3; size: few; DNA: TGTGCCAGCAGTTTATTGGTCGGGAGGGCAACAGATACGCAGTATTTT; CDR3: CASSLLVGRATDTQYF
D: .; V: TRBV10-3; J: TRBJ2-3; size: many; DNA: TGTGCCATCAGCAGCGAGACAGCCACTAGCACAGATACGCAGTATTTT; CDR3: CAISSETATSTDTQYF
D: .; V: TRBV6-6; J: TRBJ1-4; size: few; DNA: TGTGCCAGCAGTTACTCGAGTAACCGGGAAAAACTGTTTTTT; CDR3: CASSYSSNREKLFF